The following is a TCR beta chain sequence with its context. Its antigen remains unknown. With no exception, relapse followed autologous stem cell transplantation in all patients, and brentuximab vedotin exposure varied. Here immunoSEQ multiplex PCR was the method, and the copy in TCRdb shows in-frame clones only, minus some. The profile shows about 37,000 clones, 76% of them singletons. This CDR3 is 14 amino acids long. The V gene's germline CDR1 is ENHRY and CDR2 SYGVKD. V lost 4 bases and J lost 5, with 14 bases in between. This specimen belongs to a study of PD-1 blockade in classical Hodgkin lymphoma. Study observations and caveats: Newly diagnosed patients were reported to exhibit reduced baseline TCR diversity relative to healthy donors. No one has yet defined what causes the repertoire differences, which may be disease activity or prior therapy.

The V gene is TRBV10-3, the J gene TRBJ1-1, with D hard to call. Sequenced here: peripheral blood mononuclear cells (PBMCs), sampled before the second cycle of nivolumab. The receptor was isolated from a human donor with classical Hodgkin lymphoma. CDR3 loop: CAISAQESGTEAFF. For the CDR3, the DNA is TGTGCCATCAGTGCCCAGGAATCTGGGACTGAAGCTTTCTTT.